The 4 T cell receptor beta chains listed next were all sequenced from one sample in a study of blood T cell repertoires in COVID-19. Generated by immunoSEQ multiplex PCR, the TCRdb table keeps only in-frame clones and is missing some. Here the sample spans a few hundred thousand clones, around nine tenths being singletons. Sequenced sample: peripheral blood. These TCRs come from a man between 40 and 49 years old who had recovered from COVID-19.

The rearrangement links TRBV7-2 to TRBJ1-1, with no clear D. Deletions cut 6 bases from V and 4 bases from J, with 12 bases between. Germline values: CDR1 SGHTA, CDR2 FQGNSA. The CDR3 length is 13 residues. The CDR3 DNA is TGTGCCAGCAGTCAAACAGCGGGCACTGAAGCTTTCTTT. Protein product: CASSQTAGTEAFF.

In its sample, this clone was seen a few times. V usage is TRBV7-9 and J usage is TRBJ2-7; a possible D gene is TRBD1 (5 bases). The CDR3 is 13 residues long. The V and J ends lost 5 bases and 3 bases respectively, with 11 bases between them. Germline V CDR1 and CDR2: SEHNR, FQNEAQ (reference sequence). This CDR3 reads CASSTLDSYEQYF. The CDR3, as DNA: TGTGCCAGCAGCACCCTAGACAGCTACGAGCAGTACTTC.

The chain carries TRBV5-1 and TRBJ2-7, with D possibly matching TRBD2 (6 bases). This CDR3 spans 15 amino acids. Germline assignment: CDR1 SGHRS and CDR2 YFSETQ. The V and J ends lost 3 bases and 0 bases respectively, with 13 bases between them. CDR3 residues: CASSSGRGISYEQYF. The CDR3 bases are TGCGCCAGCAGCTCGGGGCGGGGTATCTCCTACGAGCAGTACTTC.

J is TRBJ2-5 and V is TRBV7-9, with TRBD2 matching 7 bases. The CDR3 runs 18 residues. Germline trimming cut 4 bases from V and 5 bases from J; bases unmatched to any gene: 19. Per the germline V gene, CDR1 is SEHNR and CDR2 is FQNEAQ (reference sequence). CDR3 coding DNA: TGTGCCAGCAGCTCCCTCATTAGTCGGCGGGGGACGAGGGAGACCCAGTACTTC. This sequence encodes CASSSLISRRGTRETQYF. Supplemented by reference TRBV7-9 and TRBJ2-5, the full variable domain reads DTGVSQNPRHKITKRGQNVTFRCDPISEHNRLYWYRQTLGQGPEFLTYFQNEAQLEKSRLLSDRFSAERPKGSFSTLEIQRTEQGDSAMYLCASSSLISRRGTRETQYFGPGTRLLVL.